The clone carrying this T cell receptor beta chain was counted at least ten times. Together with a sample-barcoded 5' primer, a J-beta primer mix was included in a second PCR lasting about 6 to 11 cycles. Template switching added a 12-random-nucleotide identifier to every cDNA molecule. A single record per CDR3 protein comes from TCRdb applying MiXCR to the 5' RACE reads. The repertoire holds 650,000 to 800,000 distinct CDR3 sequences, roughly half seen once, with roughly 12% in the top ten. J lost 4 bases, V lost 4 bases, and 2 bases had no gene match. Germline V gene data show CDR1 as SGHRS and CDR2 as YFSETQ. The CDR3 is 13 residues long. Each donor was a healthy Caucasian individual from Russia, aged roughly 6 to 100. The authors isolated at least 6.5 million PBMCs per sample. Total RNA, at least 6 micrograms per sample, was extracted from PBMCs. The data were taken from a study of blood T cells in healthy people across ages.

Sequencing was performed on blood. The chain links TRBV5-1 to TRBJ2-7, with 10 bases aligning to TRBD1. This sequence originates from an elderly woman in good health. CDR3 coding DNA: TGCGCCAGCAGCGCGGGACAGGGGTACGAGCAGTACTTC. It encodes CASSAGQGYEQYF.